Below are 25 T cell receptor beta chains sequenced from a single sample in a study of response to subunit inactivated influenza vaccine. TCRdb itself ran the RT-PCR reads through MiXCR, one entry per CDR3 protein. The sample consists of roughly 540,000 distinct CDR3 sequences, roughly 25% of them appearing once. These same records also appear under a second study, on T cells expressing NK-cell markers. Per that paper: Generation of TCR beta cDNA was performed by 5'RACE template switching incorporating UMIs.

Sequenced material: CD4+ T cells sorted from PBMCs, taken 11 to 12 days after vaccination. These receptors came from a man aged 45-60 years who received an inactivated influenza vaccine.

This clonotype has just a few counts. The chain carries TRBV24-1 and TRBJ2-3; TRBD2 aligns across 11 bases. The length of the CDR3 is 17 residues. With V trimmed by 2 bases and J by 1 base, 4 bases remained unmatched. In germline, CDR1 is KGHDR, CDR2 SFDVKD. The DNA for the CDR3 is TGTGCCACCAGTGATTGGGGGACTAGCGGACGCACAGATACGCAGTATTTT. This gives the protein CATSDWGTSGRTDTQYF.

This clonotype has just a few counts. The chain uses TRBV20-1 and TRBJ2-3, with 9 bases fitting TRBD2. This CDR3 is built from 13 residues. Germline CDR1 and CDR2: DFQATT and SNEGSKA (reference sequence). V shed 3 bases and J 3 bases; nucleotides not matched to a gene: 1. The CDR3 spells CSARTSGTDTQYF. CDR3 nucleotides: TGCAGTGCTAGGACTAGCGGAACAGATACGCAGTATTTT.

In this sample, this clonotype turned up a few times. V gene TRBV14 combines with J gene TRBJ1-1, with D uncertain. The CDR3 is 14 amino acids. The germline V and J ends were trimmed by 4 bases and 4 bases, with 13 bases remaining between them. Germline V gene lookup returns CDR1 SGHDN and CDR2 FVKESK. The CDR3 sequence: CASSRSWEGTEAFF. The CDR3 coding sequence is TGTGCCAGCAGCCGTAGCTGGGAAGGCACTGAAGCTTTCTTT.

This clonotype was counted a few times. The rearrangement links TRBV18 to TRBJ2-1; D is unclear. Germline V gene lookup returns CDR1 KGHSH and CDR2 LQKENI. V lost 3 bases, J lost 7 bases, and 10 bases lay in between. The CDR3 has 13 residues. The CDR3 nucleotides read TGTGCCAGCTCACCCCGGGTCAGGAATGAGCAGTTCTTC. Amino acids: CASSPRVRNEQFF.

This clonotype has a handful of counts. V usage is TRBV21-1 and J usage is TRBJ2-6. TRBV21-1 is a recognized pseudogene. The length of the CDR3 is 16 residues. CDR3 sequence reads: CASSKLSVSGANVLTF. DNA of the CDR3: TGTGCCAGCAGCAAACTTTCCGTCTCTGGGGCCAACGTCCTGACTTTC.

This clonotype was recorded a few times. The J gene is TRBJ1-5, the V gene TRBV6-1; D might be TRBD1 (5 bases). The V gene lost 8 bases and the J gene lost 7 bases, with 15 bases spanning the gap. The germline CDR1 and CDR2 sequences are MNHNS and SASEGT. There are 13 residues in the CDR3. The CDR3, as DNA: TGTGCCAGCCGAGGGACGGCGGGGCAGCCCCAGCATTTT. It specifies CASRGTAGQPQHF.

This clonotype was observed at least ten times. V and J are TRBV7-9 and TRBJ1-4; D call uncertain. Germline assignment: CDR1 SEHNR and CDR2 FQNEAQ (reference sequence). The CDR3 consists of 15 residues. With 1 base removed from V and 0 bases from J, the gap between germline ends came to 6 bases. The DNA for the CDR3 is TGTGCCAGCAGCTTAGTGGAGACAACTAATGAAAAACTGTTTTTT. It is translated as CASSLVETTNEKLFF.

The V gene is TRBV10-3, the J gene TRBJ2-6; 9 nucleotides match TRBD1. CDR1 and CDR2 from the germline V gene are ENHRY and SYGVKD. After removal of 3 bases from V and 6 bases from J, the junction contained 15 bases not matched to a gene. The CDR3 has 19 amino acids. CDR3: CAISDWGQGGALVANVLTF. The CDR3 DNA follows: TGTGCCATCAGTGATTGGGGACAGGGTGGAGCTCTGGTGGCCAACGTCCTGACTTTC.

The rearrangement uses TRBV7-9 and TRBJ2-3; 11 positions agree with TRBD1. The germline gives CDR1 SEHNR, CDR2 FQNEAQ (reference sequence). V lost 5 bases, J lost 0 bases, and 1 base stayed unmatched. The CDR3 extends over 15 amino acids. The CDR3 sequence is CASSRTGGSTDTQYF. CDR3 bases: TGTGCCAGCAGCCGGACAGGGGGCAGCACAGATACGCAGTATTTT.

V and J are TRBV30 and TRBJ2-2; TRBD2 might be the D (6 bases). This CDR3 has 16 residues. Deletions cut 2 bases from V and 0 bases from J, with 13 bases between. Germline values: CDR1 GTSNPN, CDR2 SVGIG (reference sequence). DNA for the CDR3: TGTGCCTGGAGTCCACTGGGGGGTGCGAACACCGGGGAGCTGTTTTTT. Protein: CAWSPLGGANTGELFF.

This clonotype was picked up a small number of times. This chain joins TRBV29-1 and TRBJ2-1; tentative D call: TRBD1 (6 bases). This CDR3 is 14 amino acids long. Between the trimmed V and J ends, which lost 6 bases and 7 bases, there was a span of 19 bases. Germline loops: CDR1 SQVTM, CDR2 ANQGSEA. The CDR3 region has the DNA TGCAGCGTAATGACAGGACCCCGCCTGAATGAGCAGTTCTTC. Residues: CSVMTGPRLNEQFF.

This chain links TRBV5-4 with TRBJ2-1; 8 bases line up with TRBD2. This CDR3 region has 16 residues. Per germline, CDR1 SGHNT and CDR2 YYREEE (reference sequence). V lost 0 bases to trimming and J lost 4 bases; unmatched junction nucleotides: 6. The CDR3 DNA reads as TGTGCCAGCAGCTTGGTGGGGCGGGGGGCTTACAATGAGCAGTTCTTC. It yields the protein CASSLVGRGAYNEQFF.

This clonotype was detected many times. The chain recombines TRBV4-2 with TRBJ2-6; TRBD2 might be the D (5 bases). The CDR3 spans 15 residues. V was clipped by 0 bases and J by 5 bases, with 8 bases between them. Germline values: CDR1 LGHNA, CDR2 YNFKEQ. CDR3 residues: CASSQELARANVLTF. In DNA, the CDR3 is TGTGCCAGCAGCCAAGAGCTAGCTAGGGCCAACGTCCTGACTTTC.

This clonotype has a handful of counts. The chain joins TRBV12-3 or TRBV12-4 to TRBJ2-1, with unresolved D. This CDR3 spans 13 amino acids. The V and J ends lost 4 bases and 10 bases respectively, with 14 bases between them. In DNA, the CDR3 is TGTGCCAGCAGTTCTGCACGAACATGGGAGCAGTTCTTC. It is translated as CASSSARTWEQFF.

The CDR3 DNA reads as TGTGCCAGCAGCTTAGCGTTGGGGACTAGTCGCGTCACAGATACGCAGTATTTT. The encoded protein is CASSLALGTSRVTDTQYF. The chain carries TRBV7-2 and TRBJ2-3; 8 bases are shared with TRBD2. In germline, CDR1 is SGHTA, CDR2 FQGNSA. The CDR3 covers 18 residues. Trimming at V came to 0 bases and at J to 2 bases, leaving 10 bases not matched to a gene.

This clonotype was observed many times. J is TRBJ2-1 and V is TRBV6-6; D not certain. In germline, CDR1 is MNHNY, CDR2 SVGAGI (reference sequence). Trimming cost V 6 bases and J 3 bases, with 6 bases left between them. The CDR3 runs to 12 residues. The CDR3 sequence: CASSYDYNEQFF. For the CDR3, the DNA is TGTGCCAGCAGCTACGACTACAATGAGCAGTTCTTC.

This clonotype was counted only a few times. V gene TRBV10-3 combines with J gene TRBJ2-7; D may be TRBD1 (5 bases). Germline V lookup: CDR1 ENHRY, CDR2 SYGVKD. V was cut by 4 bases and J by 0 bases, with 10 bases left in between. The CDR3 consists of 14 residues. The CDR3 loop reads CAISVGANSYEQYF. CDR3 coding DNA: TGTGCCATCAGTGTAGGGGCCAACTCCTACGAGCAGTACTTC.

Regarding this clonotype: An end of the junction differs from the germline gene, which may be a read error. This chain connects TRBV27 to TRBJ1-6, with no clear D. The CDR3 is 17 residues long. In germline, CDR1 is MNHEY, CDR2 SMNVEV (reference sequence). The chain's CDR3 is CASSLKAVSSYKSPLHF. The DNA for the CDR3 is TGTGCCAGCAGTTTAAAGGCCGTGAGCTCCTATAAATCACCCCTCCACTTT.

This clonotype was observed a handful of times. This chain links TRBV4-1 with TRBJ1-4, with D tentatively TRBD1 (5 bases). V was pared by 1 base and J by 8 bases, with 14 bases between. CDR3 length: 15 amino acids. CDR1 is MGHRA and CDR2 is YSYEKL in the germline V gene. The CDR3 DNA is TGCGCCAGCAGCCAAGTTGCGGGGCGCGGCGAAAAACTGTTTTTT. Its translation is CASSQVAGRGEKLFF.

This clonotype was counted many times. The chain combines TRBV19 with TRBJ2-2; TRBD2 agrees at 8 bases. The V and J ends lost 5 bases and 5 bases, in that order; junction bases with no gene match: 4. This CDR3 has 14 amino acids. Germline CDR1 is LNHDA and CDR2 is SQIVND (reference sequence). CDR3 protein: CASSREGRTGELFF. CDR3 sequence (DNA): TGTGCCAGTAGTCGGGAGGGCCGTACCGGGGAGCTGTTTTTT.

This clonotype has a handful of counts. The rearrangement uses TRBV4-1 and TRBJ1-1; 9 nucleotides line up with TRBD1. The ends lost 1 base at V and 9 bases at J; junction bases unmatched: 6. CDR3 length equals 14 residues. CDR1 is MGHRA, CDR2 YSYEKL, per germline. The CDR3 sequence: CASSQADRGGKAFF. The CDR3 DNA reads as TGCGCCAGCAGCCAAGCGGACAGGGGAGGGAAAGCTTTCTTT.

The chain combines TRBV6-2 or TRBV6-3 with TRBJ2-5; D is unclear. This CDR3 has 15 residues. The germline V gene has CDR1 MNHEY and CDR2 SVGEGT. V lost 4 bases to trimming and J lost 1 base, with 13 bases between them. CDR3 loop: CASSLDEWVQETQYF. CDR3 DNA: TGTGCCAGCAGTTTAGATGAGTGGGTCCAAGAGACCCAGTACTTC.

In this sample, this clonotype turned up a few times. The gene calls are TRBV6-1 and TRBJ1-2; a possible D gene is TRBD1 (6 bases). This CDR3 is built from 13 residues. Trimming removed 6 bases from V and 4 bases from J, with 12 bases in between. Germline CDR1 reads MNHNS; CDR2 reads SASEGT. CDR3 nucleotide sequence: TGTGCCAGCAGCCCCGGGACACCCTATGGCTACACCTTC. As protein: CASSPGTPYGYTF.

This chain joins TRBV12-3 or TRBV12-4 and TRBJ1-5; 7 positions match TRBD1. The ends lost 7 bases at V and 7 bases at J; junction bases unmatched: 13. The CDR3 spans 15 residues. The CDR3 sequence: CASTNSPRGGQPQHF. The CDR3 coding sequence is TGTGCCAGCACCAACTCCCCCAGGGGGGGGCAGCCCCAGCATTTT.

The CDR3 DNA reads TGTGCCAGCAGTGATCGGGGCGGGAGGGGTAAGAGCTCCTACGAGCAGTACTTC. This sequence encodes CASSDRGGRGKSSYEQYF. The chain uses TRBV6-1 and TRBJ2-7, with 9 bases fitting TRBD2. Trimming cost V 3 bases and J 0 bases; bases outside gene matches: 12. The germline gives CDR1 MNHNS, CDR2 SASEGT. The CDR3 loop spans 18 amino acids.